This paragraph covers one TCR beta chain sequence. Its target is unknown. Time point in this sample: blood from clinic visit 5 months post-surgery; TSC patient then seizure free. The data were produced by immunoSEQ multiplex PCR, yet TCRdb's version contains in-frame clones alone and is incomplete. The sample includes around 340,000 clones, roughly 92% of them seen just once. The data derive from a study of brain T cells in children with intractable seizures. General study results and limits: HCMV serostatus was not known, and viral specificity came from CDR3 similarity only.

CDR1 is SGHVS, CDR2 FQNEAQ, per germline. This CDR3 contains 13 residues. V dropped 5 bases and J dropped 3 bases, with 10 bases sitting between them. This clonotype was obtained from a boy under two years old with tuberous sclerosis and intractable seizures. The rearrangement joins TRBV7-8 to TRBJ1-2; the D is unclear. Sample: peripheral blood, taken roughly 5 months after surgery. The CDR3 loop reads CASSTNRDYGYTF. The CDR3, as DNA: TGTGCCAGCAGCACCAATAGGGACTATGGCTACACCTTC.